The sequence of this TCR beta chain was determined in a study of beta chain features in type 1 diabetes listed by TCRdb under 2018. Study-level background: Mean age, gender distribution, total cell number and subset yield did not differ between patients and healthy donors. The study compared the TCRB repertoires of sorted circulating CD4+ T cell subsets in recently diagnosed type 1 diabetes patients with those in matched healthy donors. Regulatory and stem cell-like memory subsets were isolated from only 8 patients and roughly eight healthy donors, whereas naive and central memory subsets came from all 28 donors. A total of 90 million to 120 million sorted cells were examined across all samples, and a strong correlation was observed between cell number per subset and RNA yield. Beyond this particular receptor, the publication reports: In all four CD4+ subsets, TCRB CDR3 length was moderately but significantly shorter in type 1 diabetes patients. Naive, central memory and regulatory TCRB repertoires appeared more similar among patients than among healthy donors. Only small numbers of individuals were included in the HLA sub-analyses, which left unresolved whether HLA type had any influence on TCRB rearrangement. Fewer insertions and more nucleotide deletions at VDJ recombination sites were observed in patients with type 1 diabetes, implying thymic rearrangement abnormalities. PCR might favor shorter templates, but patient and control samples were amplified and corrected together, so any skew would affect both groups equally. Because cDNA was sequenced instead of genomic DNA, activated cells with high expression could be over-represented, although the groups did not differ in activation or CD3 levels.

From its cysteine to its phenylalanine, the CDR3 spans 14 amino acids. Only the CDR3 portion is preserved as DNA: 42 bases, with reading frame beginning at the first base. CDR1 and CDR2 (SGHDN, FVKESK) derive from the germline V gene. Between the V and J ends, shortened by 5 bases and 1 base respectively, the junction contains 9 bases. About this clone: Its antigen is not yet known. There are no base qualities to consult, and no much larger clone falls within one base.

The entire isolated RNA was reverse transcribed using the High Capacity cDNA Reverse Transcription Kit, and thus expressed TCRB transcripts were sequenced. Naive, central memory and regulatory T cell samples underwent deep immunoSEQ sequencing, averaging roughly 3.4 million total reads per sample. After sorted cells were lysed in RLT buffer, RNA was extracted with DNase-treated RNeasy Micro or Mini kits, with the choice depending on cell number. To prevent cross-contamination, each cell subset was processed individually, whereas patient and healthy donor samples were processed jointly. The immunoSEQ multiplex PCR was used to amplify TCRB sequences from cDNA, generating 87-bp fragments that spanned the CDR3 region. Amplicons were sequenced on the Illumina HiSeq platform. Turning to the authors' computational methods: Synthetic template baselines were used to correct PCR bias computationally, reads within Hamming distance 2 were collapsed together, and singletons that could not be merged were discarded. Reads were aligned to IMGT to assign V, D and J genes, CDR3 length, and insertions or deletions at six rearrangement sites. Clonotype counts were normalized to sorted cell number within each subset before computing true diversity and Gini coefficients with the tcR R package. The overlap coefficient, calculated on TCRB nucleotide sequences, was used to measure repertoire sharing. As a proxy for the pre-selection repertoire, out-of-frame TCRB sequences from naive cells were analyzed. Drawn from immuneACCESS, this table holds only the in-frame rearrangements with V and J called that TCRdb kept. Clones are partly lost; checked studies trace under half to an unresolved V gene and leave the rest unexplained. V, J and clone size are taken as reported in that table, and D and trimming were inferred from the DNA itself. Present in this sample are under 900,000 clones, roughly 17% of which were seen just once. The leading ten clones occupy 0.023% of the sample.

From each donor, a single peripheral blood sample of 100 to 150 mL on average was drawn into heparinised tubes. Using a panel that included CD45RO, CCR7, CD25, CD127, CD95 and CD27, naive, central memory, regulatory and stem cell-like memory CD4+ T cells were sorted on a BD FACSAria II. All sorted populations exceeded 95% purity. PBMCs were isolated right away by Lymphoprep density gradient centrifugation and were stained directly, without culture. To minimize batch effects, samples were stained and sorted in pairs, one healthy donor with one patient per experiment. The chain is encoded by TRBV14 joined to TRBJ1-3, with no D gene named confidently. Sequenced: naive CD4+ T cells from blood. This specimen's cell subset or site label, interpreted: true naive CD4+ T cells. The sequence was obtained from a woman between 18 and 29 years old in good health. The CDR3 amino acid sequence is: CASSRLQSGNTIYF. The bases are TGTGCCAGCAGCAGATTACAATCTGGAAACACCATATATTTT.